This TCR beta chain was sequenced during a study of T-cell memory formation after mild COVID-19. Trimming cost V 6 bases and J 10 bases, with 12 bases left between them. CDR3 length: 10 residues. Germline CDR1 and CDR2: SQVTM and ANQGSEA. TCRdb reprocessed the 5' RACE reads via MiXCR and lists one record per CDR3 protein. There are about 620,000 distinct CDR3 sequences in the sample; about a sixth occur only once, and 12% lies in the top ten. Sequenced sample: PBMCs or a T cell subset sorted from them (not recorded which). This clonotype originated in an adult woman who had mild COVID-19 (a few samples of this study predate the infection). Cell type and time point are not known. This chain joins TRBV29-1 and TRBJ1-1, with unresolved D. CDR3 region: CSVRDLVAFF. The CDR3, as DNA: TGCAGCGTGCGAGACTTAGTAGCTTTCTTT.